Sequencing of this T cell receptor (beta chain) was carried out in a study of blood T cell repertoires in COVID-19. Looking at the study overall: Researchers got acute and convalescent COVID-19 samples from the United States, Italy and Spain. Sources were T cells, B-cell-depleted T cells, or PBMCs; the material itself was cDNA or gDNA.

Under the authors' procedure: Scientists estimated how many nucleated cells there were by amplifying reference gene primers. Only in-frame clones appear in the TCRdb table, and some are missing; sequencing was by immunoSEQ multiplex PCR. V, J and clone size derive from that table, while D and trimming were established from the DNA sequence. The table shows a few hundred thousand clones, with around 88% occurring only once. Deletions cut 3 bases from V and 5 bases from J, with 14 bases between. This CDR3 has 15 amino acids. CDR1 is LNHDA and CDR2 is SQIVND in the germline V gene (reference sequence). The sequence came from a woman aged 30 to 39 who had recovered from COVID-19. The rearrangement links TRBV19 to TRBJ2-1, with D perhaps TRBD1 (6 bases). The sample consisted of peripheral blood. CDR3 protein: CASSIERQAHNEQFF. CDR3 coding DNA: TGTGCCAGTAGTATCGAGAGACAGGCCCACAATGAGCAGTTCTTC.